This T cell receptor (beta chain) was retrieved from a study of T cells in localized non-small cell lung cancer. Findings and caveats of the study: Longer overall survival was linked to higher blood T cell density. Because researchers sequenced only one region of the tumor, heterogeneity is still possible.

Clones were sequenced by immunoSEQ multiplex PCR, and TCRdb holds only the in-frame ones, with some missing. In the table there are around 92,000 clones, roughly 88% of which are singletons. With regard to this clone: Its antigen is unidentified.

CDR1 and CDR2 (germline): MNHEY, SVGAGI. Trimming removed 5 bases from V and 3 bases from J; junction bases left unmatched: 5. The CDR3 extends over 15 amino acids. The origin of this receptor is a woman between 35 and 70 years old with stage II squamous cell lung carcinoma. The chain uses TRBV6-5 and TRBJ2-1, with 9 nucleotides matching TRBD2. Material: PBMCs, obtained before any cancer treatment. This CDR3 is CASSPQAGGYNEQFF. The CDR3 nucleotides read TGTGCCAGCAGTCCCCAAGCGGGAGGCTACAATGAGCAGTTCTTC.